A single sample is the source of the 28 T cell receptor beta chains below, sequenced in a study of blood T cell repertoires in COVID-19. Method: immunoSEQ multiplex PCR; TCRdb's copy keeps in-frame clones and lacks some. The repertoire holds some 65,000 clones, with roughly four fifths as singletons. The specimen sequenced was peripheral blood. The receptors derive from a woman of 80 years or more with acute or convalescent COVID-19.

The rearrangement uses TRBV29-1 and TRBJ2-3, with 7 bases lining up with TRBD2. The CDR3 has 14 amino acids. Germline loops: CDR1 SQVTM, CDR2 ANQGSEA. The V and J ends lost 3 bases and 1 base, in that order; junction bases with no gene match: 4. As DNA, the CDR3 is TGCAGCGTTGATGCTAGCGGCCGCACAGATACGCAGTATTTT. Its translation is CSVDASGRTDTQYF.

CDR3 sequence reads: CASSFLLAGTLGEQFF. CDR3 in DNA: TGTGCCAGCAGCTTTCTCCTAGCGGGAACCTTGGGGGAGCAGTTCTTC. The chain uses TRBV11-2 and TRBJ2-1; TRBD2 agrees at 9 bases. The V gene end was trimmed by 3 bases and the J gene end by 10 bases; junction bases not matched to a gene: 13. This CDR3 spans 16 amino acids. Germline assignment: CDR1 SGHAT and CDR2 FQNNGV.

The genes are TRBV5-5 and TRBJ2-3; possibly TRBD1 for D (6 bases). The V end lost 6 bases, the J end lost 7 bases, and 15 bases lay between the germline ends. Germline V CDR1 and CDR2: SGHKS, YYEKEE (reference sequence). The CDR3 covers 13 residues. This chain's CDR3 is CASIRTGMNTQYF. The CDR3 DNA is TGTGCCAGCATTCGAACAGGGATGAATACGCAGTATTTT. Full variable domain (remainder filled in from reference TRBV5-5 and TRBJ2-3): DAGVTQSPTHLIKTRGQQVTLRCSPISGHKSVSWYQQVLGQGPQFIFQYYEKEERGRGNFPDRFSARQFPNYSSELNVNALLLGDSALYLCASIRTGMNTQYFGPGTRLTVL.

The rearrangement uses TRBV6-2 or TRBV6-3 and TRBJ1-5; the match to TRBD1 covers 8 bases. In germline, CDR1 is MNHEY, CDR2 SVGEGT. Trimming cost V 2 bases and J 6 bases; bases outside gene matches: 9. The CDR3 is 16 residues long. CDR3 protein: CASSYIQGASLQPQHF. The DNA for the CDR3 is TGTGCCAGCAGTTACATCCAGGGGGCCAGCCTTCAGCCCCAGCATTTT.

This chain uses TRBV27 with TRBJ1-2, with no clear D. The CDR3 is made up of 15 amino acids. CDR1 is MNHEY and CDR2 is SMNVEV in the germline V gene (reference sequence). Trimming removed 6 bases at V and 4 bases at J, with 18 bases between. The CDR3 DNA follows: TGTGCCAGCAGCCTCGAGGGCGGGATGGGCTATGGCTACACCTTC. This codes for CASSLEGGMGYGYTF.

V gene TRBV9 combines with J gene TRBJ2-3, with 9 bases lining up with TRBD1. The V and J ends lost 0 bases and 2 bases, in that order; junction bases with no gene match: 7. CDR3 size: 17 residues. Germline lookup yields CDR1 SGDLS and CDR2 YYNGEE. The DNA of the CDR3 is TGTGCCAGCAGCGTAGGACCGGGACAGGGCCTCACAGATACGCAGTATTTT. Protein product: CASSVGPGQGLTDTQYF. Combining the CDR3 with reference TRBV9 and TRBJ2-3 gives the whole variable domain DSGVTQTPKHLITATGQRVTLRCSPRSGDLSVYWYQQSLDQGLQFLIQYYNGEERAKGNILERFSAQQFPDLHSELNLSSLELGDSALYFCASSVGPGQGLTDTQYFGPGTRLTVL.

The chain links TRBV3-1 (or the pseudogene TRBV3-2) to TRBJ1-6; no clear D gene. The CDR3 covers 14 residues. Germline assignment: CDR1 LGHDT and CDR2 YNNKEL (reference sequence). V lost 2 bases and J 6 bases, leaving 8 bases between the germline ends. CDR3 region: CASSQSVLNSPLHF. For the CDR3, the DNA is TGTGCCAGCAGCCAATCCGTCCTTAATTCACCCCTCCACTTT.

The gene calls are TRBV4-2 and TRBJ2-7, with 8 positions matching TRBD2. The CDR3 is made up of 17 amino acids. CDR1 and CDR2 (germline): LGHNA, YNFKEQ. Germline trimming cut 0 bases from V and 0 bases from J; bases unmatched to any gene: 7. As DNA, the CDR3 is TGTGCCAGCAGCCAAGATAGCGGGAACCCAAGCTCCTACGAGCAGTACTTC. The encoded protein is CASSQDSGNPSSYEQYF.

The rearrangement links TRBV19 to TRBJ2-3; 9 nucleotides agree with TRBD2. The trim removed 7 bases at V and 1 base at J, leaving 12 bases unmatched. The germline V gene has CDR1 LNHDA and CDR2 SQIVND (reference sequence). There are 17 residues in the CDR3. This CDR3 is CASNPRRGGDGTDTQYF. For the CDR3, the DNA is TGTGCCAGTAATCCCCGGCGGGGGGGCGATGGCACAGATACGCAGTATTTT.

V is TRBV5-6 and J is TRBJ2-7; 11 bases are a match to TRBD1. With 1 base clipped from V and 2 bases from J, the junction kept 2 bases outside the gene matches. This CDR3 contains 15 residues. The V gene's germline CDR1 is SGHDT and CDR2 YYEEEE. The DNA for the CDR3 is TGTGCCAGCAGCTTGCGGGGACAGGGGGCCTACGAGCAGTACTTC. Its translation: CASSLRGQGAYEQYF.

V usage is TRBV29-1 and J usage is TRBJ1-2; 9 nucleotides align to TRBD1. Trimming cost V 3 bases and J 7 bases; bases outside gene matches: 15. Germline lookup yields CDR1 SQVTM and CDR2 ANQGSEA. The CDR3 contains 16 residues. The CDR3 DNA follows: TGCAGCGTTGATAGGCCCCCGGGACAGGGACCCTCTGGCTACACCTTC. It is translated as CSVDRPPGQGPSGYTF.

The chain couples TRBV29-1 to TRBJ1-1, with D maybe TRBD1 (6 bases). The V gene lost 4 bases and the J gene lost 4 bases, with 10 bases spanning the gap. The CDR3 covers 12 residues. Germline CDR1 reads SQVTM; CDR2 reads ANQGSEA. CDR3 DNA sequence: TGCAGCGTTGTGACAGGATCCACTGAAGCTTTCTTT. Translating gives CSVVTGSTEAFF.

The J gene is TRBJ2-3, the V gene TRBV7-2, with no clear D. Germline CDR1 SGHTA, CDR2 FQGNSA. V lost 4 bases to trimming and J lost 0 bases, with 5 bases between them. CDR3 length equals 13 residues. CDR3 protein: CASSSYSTDTQYF. Here the CDR3 DNA reads TGTGCCAGCAGCTCCTACAGCACAGATACGCAGTATTTT.

The V gene is TRBV10-3, the J gene TRBJ1-2; 7 bases align to TRBD1. Germline V lookup: CDR1 ENHRY, CDR2 SYGVKD. V gave up 5 bases and J gave up 7 bases; unmatched junction bases: 7. The CDR3 contains 13 residues. This CDR3 is CAISRDRSAGYTF. For the CDR3, the DNA is TGTGCCATCAGTAGGGACAGATCGGCTGGCTACACCTTC.

CDR3 in DNA: TGTGCCACCAGTGTCGGGAGCGCAGATACGCAGTATTTT. Its protein product is CATSVGSADTQYF. The chain has TRBV24-1 and TRBJ2-3, with a weak D call TRBD2 (6 bases). Germline V CDR1 and CDR2: KGHDR, SFDVKD. There are 13 residues in the CDR3. Trimming took 5 bases from V and 4 from J, leaving 9 bases between them.

The rearrangement uses TRBV10-3 and TRBJ2-1, with 14 nucleotides matching TRBD2. The CDR3 length is 16 residues. Germline CDR1 reads ENHRY; CDR2 reads SYGVKD. The J segment lost 4 bases and the V segment lost 2 bases, leaving 1 base of the junction unmatched. CDR3 sequence (DNA): TGTGCCATCAGTGAGGGACTAGCGGGAGGTTACAATGAGCAGTTCTTC. Protein: CAISEGLAGGYNEQFF.

The chain is built from TRBV10-3 and TRBJ2-2; tentative D call: TRBD2 (6 bases). Trimming pared 6 bases from V and 5 bases from J, leaving 13 bases between. The CDR3 covers 14 residues. Germline-derived CDR1 and CDR2 are ENHRY and SYGVKD. The CDR3 spells CAIREGTSTGELFF. CDR3 in DNA: TGTGCCATCAGGGAGGGCACCTCAACCGGGGAGCTGTTTTTT.

V gene TRBV4-2 combines with J gene TRBJ2-1; maybe TRBD1 (5 bases). V was cut by 4 bases and J by 2 bases, with 12 bases left in between. CDR1 and CDR2 (germline): LGHNA, YNFKEQ. This CDR3 region has 15 residues. CDR3 DNA sequence: TGTGCCAGCAGCCGGTCTCAGGGCCCCTACAATGAGCAGTTCTTC. This encodes CASSRSQGPYNEQFF.

V and J are TRBV19 and TRBJ2-7; perhaps TRBD1 as D (6 bases). The CDR3 runs 18 residues. Germline V lookup: CDR1 LNHDA, CDR2 SQIVND (reference sequence). V lost 0 bases, J lost 1 base, and 19 bases lay in between. This CDR3 is CASSIEGRGVPLSYEQYF. CDR3 nucleotide sequence: TGTGCCAGTAGTATAGAGGGCAGGGGAGTACCCCTTTCCTACGAGCAGTACTTC.

V gene TRBV6-5 combines with J gene TRBJ1-3; no clear D gene. The CDR3 consists of 15 residues. Germline CDR1 and CDR2: MNHEY and SVGAGI. The germline V and J ends were trimmed by 0 bases and 0 bases, with 6 bases remaining between them. CDR3 DNA: TGTGCCAGCAGTTACTCGGGCCCCTCTGGAAACACCATATATTTT. It codes for CASSYSGPSGNTIYF.

A single count supports this clone. The J gene is TRBJ2-3, the V gene TRBV27, with 14 bases aligning to TRBD2. This CDR3 contains 15 residues. Trimming removed 4 bases from V and 6 bases from J; junction bases left unmatched: 3. CDR1 is MNHEY and CDR2 is SMNVEV in the germline V gene (reference sequence). In nucleotides, the CDR3 is TGTGCCAGCAGTTCGGGACTAGCGGGAGTCGATACGCAGTATTTT. Its translation is CASSSGLAGVDTQYF.

The chain is built from TRBV19 and TRBJ2-1, with 10 positions matching TRBD2. The CDR3 extends over 16 amino acids. Per germline, CDR1 LNHDA and CDR2 SQIVND (reference sequence). V shed 6 bases and J 2 bases; nucleotides not matched to a gene: 7. Here the CDR3 reads CASRPPGTSAYNEQFF. The CDR3 DNA follows: TGTGCCAGTAGACCTCCCGGGACTAGCGCCTACAATGAGCAGTTCTTC. Drawing the rest from reference TRBV19 and TRBJ2-1, the complete variable domain is DGGITQSPKYLFRKEGQNVTLSCEQNLNHDAMYWYRQDPGQGLRLIYYSQIVNDFQKGDIAEGYSVSREKKESFPLTVTSAQKNPTAFYLCASRPPGTSAYNEQFFGPGTRLTVL.

This clone came up many times. The CDR3 region is CASSAWTGGDGYTF. The DNA of the CDR3 is TGCGCCAGCAGCGCCTGGACAGGGGGAGATGGCTACACCTTC. This sequence joins TRBV5-1 and TRBJ1-2; 10 nucleotides align to TRBD1. This CDR3 is 14 amino acids long. V lost 4 bases to trimming and J lost 6 bases; unmatched junction nucleotides: 6. The germline V gene encodes CDR1 SGHRS and CDR2 YFSETQ.

This clone appeared a few times. This chain links TRBV28 with TRBJ2-1, with D unresolved. Trimming took off 4 bases at V and 0 bases at J, with 7 bases between the two ends. This CDR3 contains 14 residues. Germline CDR1 is MDHEN and CDR2 is SYDVKM. CDR3 nucleotide sequence: TGTGCCAGCAGTTCCCTCGGCTCCTACAATGAGCAGTTCTTC. It yields the protein CASSSLGSYNEQFF.

As for this clone: The junction departs from germline at one end; a sequencing error may be responsible. The chain uses TRBV7-2 and TRBJ1-5, with D unclear. CDR3 length equals 13 residues. Germline assignment: CDR1 SGHTA and CDR2 FQGNSA. CDR3 nucleotide sequence: TGTGCCAGCAGCCTAGCCCCTGATCAGCCCCAGCATTTT. Its protein product is CASSLAPDQPQHF.

The chain couples TRBV6-2 or TRBV6-3 to TRBJ2-3; 9 nucleotides align to TRBD2. The CDR3 spans 15 residues. V dropped 0 bases and J dropped 4; count of bases not matched to a gene: 2. Germline CDR1 is MNHEY and CDR2 is SVGEGT. The CDR3 is CASSYSSGSPDTQYF. The CDR3, as DNA: TGTGCCAGCAGTTACTCTAGCGGGAGTCCAGATACGCAGTATTTT.

The chain joins TRBV4-2 to TRBJ1-5, with D unresolved. V was trimmed by 4 bases and J by 5 bases, leaving 9 bases between them. Looked up from germline, CDR1 is LGHNA and CDR2 is YNFKEQ. This CDR3 comprises 13 residues. The CDR3 DNA is TGTGCCAGCAGCCCGGCGGTAGATCAGCCCCAGCATTTT. This gives the protein CASSPAVDQPQHF.

J is TRBJ2-2 and V is TRBV21-1; the table calls TRBD1, which could not be checked here. TRBV21-1 is a recognized pseudogene. The CDR3 has 11 amino acids. The CDR3 sequence: CASSAPKGVLF. The CDR3 DNA reads as TGTGCCAGCAGCGCGCCTAAGGGGGTCCTTTTT.